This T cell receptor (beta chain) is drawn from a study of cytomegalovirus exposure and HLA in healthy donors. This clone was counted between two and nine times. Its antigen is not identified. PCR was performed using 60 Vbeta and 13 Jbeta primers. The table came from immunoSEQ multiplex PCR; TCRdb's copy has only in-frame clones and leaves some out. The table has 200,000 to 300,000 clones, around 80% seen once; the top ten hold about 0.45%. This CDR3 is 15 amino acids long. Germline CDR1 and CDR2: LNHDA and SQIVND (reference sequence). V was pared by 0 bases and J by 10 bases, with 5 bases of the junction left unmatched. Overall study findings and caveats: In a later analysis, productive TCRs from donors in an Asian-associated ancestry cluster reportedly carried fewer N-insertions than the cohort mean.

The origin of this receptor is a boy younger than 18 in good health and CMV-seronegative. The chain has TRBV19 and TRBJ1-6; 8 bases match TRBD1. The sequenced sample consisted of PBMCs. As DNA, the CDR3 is TGTGCCAGTAGTATAGACCGGACAGGGATGTCACCCCTCCACTTT. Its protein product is CASSIDRTGMSPLHF.